This T cell receptor beta chain was sequenced during a study of control samples from healthy donors and cancer patients. With 2 bases removed from V and 0 bases from J, the gap between germline ends came to 11 bases. Germline V gives CDR1 MDHEN, CDR2 SYDVKM. This CDR3 comprises 16 residues. The repertoire was sequenced with immunoSEQ multiplex PCR; TCRdb's copy has only in-frame clones and lacks some. The sample yields fewer than 300,000 clones, roughly 87% seen once. Sample: PBMCs. The rearrangement links TRBV28 to TRBJ1-3; D remains ambiguous. This TCR was sampled from a woman aged 55-69 years with lung cancer. CDR3 residues: CASSLDLRISGNTIYF. The CDR3 coding sequence is TGTGCCAGCAGTTTAGATCTCAGGATCTCTGGAAACACCATATATTTT. Looking up the rest from reference TRBV28 and TRBJ1-3 gives the full variable domain: DVKVTQSSRYLVKRTGEKVFLECVQDMDHENMFWYRQDPGLGLRLIYFSYDVKMKEKGDIPEGYSVSREKKERFSLILESASTNQTSMYLCASSLDLRISGNTIYFGEGSWLTVV.